The 20 T cell receptor beta chains reported below all come from one sample, sequenced in a study of cytomegalovirus exposure and HLA in healthy donors. The PCR ran on 60 Vbeta and 13 Jbeta primers. Some clones are missing from TCRdb's copy, which holds only in-frame ones; the method was immunoSEQ multiplex PCR. This sample has more than 90,000 clones, with roughly 83% found just once. Source material: PBMCs. All receptors derive from a young woman in good health and CMV-seropositive.

Details on this clone: The likely explanation is a read error, given a far larger clone one base away. No conserved phenylalanine or tryptophan is present at the end of the CDR3, so a read error is the likely explanation. V gene TRBV28 combines with J gene TRBJ2-7; a weak D match, TRBD1 (6 bases). The germline CDR1 and CDR2 sequences are MDHEN and SYDVKM. This CDR3 spans 14 amino acids. V lost 6 bases and J 4 bases, leaving 16 bases between the germline ends. The CDR3 nucleotides are TGTGCCAGCAGCCGGACAGACCTTATGTACGAGCAGTACTTG. It yields the protein CASSRTDLMYEQYL.

Details on this clone: At one of its ends the junction is not consistent with the germline gene, which may arise from a read error. The rearrangement joins TRBV7-9 to TRBJ2-2; no clear D. Germline V gives CDR1 SEHNR, CDR2 FQNEAQ (reference sequence). There are 12 residues in the CDR3. The CDR3 sequence is CSSSFFEGELFF. The CDR3 DNA reads TGTTCCAGCAGCTTTTTTGAGGGGGAGCTGTTTTTT.

This clone has a single count. The CDR3 nucleotides are TGCGCCAGCAGTGAGTTTGCAGCGCGCTCTGGAAACACCATATATTTT. Amino acids: CASSEFAARSGNTIYF. The chain couples TRBV10-2 to TRBJ1-3; D gene uncertain. This CDR3 is built from 16 residues. The germline V gene has CDR1 WSHSY and CDR2 SAAADI. With 1 base removed from V and 0 bases from J, the gap between germline ends came to 10 bases.

As to this clone: The missing conserved phenylalanine or tryptophan at the end of this CDR3 makes a read error likely. Because the CDR3's place on the DNA is in doubt, the DNA is left out and the CDR3 is given as listed by TCRdb. CDR3 region: CASSLGEGEFL. The chain joins TRBV7-9 to TRBJ1-1. The CDR3 sequence runs 11 residues, both termini included. Germline assignment: CDR1 SEHNR and CDR2 FQNEAQ (reference sequence).

This clone came up a few times. This chain links TRBV6-6 with TRBJ1-1; TRBD1 might be the D (5 bases). V lost 0 bases to trimming and J lost 3 bases, with 11 bases between them. The CDR3 sequence is 15 residues long. CDR1 and CDR2 from the germline V gene are MNHNY and SVGAGI (reference sequence). The DNA for the CDR3 is TGTGCCAGCAGTTACTCGAACGGGGGATACACTGAAGCTTTCTTT. Translated: CASSYSNGGYTEAFF.

The chain links TRBV14 to TRBJ2-7, with no clear D. The CDR3 loop spans 16 amino acids. CDR1 is SGHDN and CDR2 is FVKESK in the germline V gene. V lost 2 bases to trimming and J lost 2 bases, with 16 bases between them. The CDR3 nucleotides read TGTGCCAGCAGCCAATTCCCCCGAGGTCGGACCTACGAGCAGTACTTC. Amino acids: CASSQFPRGRTYEQYF.

The chain links TRBV12-5 to TRBJ2-7, with D unresolved. Germline assignment: CDR1 LGHNT and CDR2 FRNRAP. Trimming took 7 bases from V and 1 from J, leaving 11 bases between them. The CDR3 contains 13 residues. Written as DNA, the CDR3 is TGTGCTAGTGTCAGGTCGGATTCCTACGAGCAGTACTTC. Translation gives CASVRSDSYEQYF.

V gene TRBV6-1 combines with J gene TRBJ2-1, with 11 bases identical to TRBD2. Germline V gives CDR1 MNHNS, CDR2 SASEGT. V trimming: 8 bases; J trimming: 8 bases; junction bases outside the gene matches: 8. The length of the CDR3 is 14 residues. The chain's CDR3 is CASLRSGGADEQFF. DNA of the CDR3: TGTGCCAGCCTGCGTAGCGGGGGGGCGGATGAGCAGTTCTTC.

The J gene is TRBJ2-1, the V gene TRBV30; possible D gene TRBD2, 5 bases. The V gene's germline CDR1 is GTSNPN and CDR2 SVGIG (reference sequence). V was shortened by 8 bases and J by 5 bases, with 13 bases between the two germline ends. CDR3 length equals 12 residues. The CDR3 DNA follows: TGTGCCCACCCCGGGGATCACAATGAGCAGTTCTTC. Translation: CAHPGDHNEQFF.

The chain combines TRBV2 with TRBJ1-1, with a tentative D call TRBD1 (5 bases). There are 13 residues in the CDR3. Germline-derived CDR1 and CDR2 are SNHLY and FYNNEI. Trimming removed 4 bases from V and 3 bases from J, with 9 bases in between. CDR3: CASSGEQDTEAFF. The CDR3 coding sequence is TGTGCCAGCAGTGGCGAACAGGACACTGAAGCTTTCTTT. Supplemented by reference TRBV2 and TRBJ1-1, the full variable domain reads EPEVTQTPSHQVTQMGQEVILRCVPISNHLYFYWYRQILGQKVEFLVSFYNNEISEKSEIFDDQFSVERPDGSNFTLKIRSTKLEDSAMYFCASSGEQDTEAFFGQGTRLTVV.

The J gene is TRBJ1-2, the V gene TRBV5-1; D call uncertain. V was trimmed by 4 bases and J by 6 bases, leaving 13 bases between them. This CDR3 has 13 residues. Germline-derived CDR1 and CDR2 are SGHRS and YFSETQ. The chain's CDR3 is CASSTGSRHGYTF. DNA for the CDR3: TGCGCCAGCAGCACGGGATCCCGTCATGGCTACACCTTC.

J is TRBJ2-1 and V is TRBV27; 11 positions agree with TRBD2. J was trimmed by 9 bases and V by 2 bases; bases with no gene match: 6. CDR1 and CDR2 (germline): MNHEY, SMNVEV (reference sequence). The CDR3 is 15 residues long. Written as DNA, the CDR3 is TGTGCCAGCAGTTTAACTAGCGGGGGTTTCGGTGAGCAGTTCTTC. This translates into CASSLTSGGFGEQFF.

The chain has TRBV5-4 and TRBJ2-5; weak D call: TRBD1 (5 bases). Germline V CDR1 and CDR2: SGHNT, YYREEE (reference sequence). The CDR3 is 14 residues long. V lost 5 bases and J lost 3, with 14 bases in between. CDR3: CASSPDSREETQYF. CDR3 nucleotide sequence: TGTGCCAGCAGTCCTGACAGTAGAGAAGAGACCCAGTACTTC.

V is TRBV28 and J is TRBJ2-5, with 8 nucleotides matching TRBD1. Germline assignment: CDR1 MDHEN and CDR2 SYDVKM. Trimming took 4 bases from V and 5 from J; bases not matched to a gene: 9. The CDR3 totals 15 residues. CDR3 region: CASSSRTGNMETQYF. In DNA, the CDR3 is TGTGCCAGCAGTTCACGGACAGGGAATATGGAGACCCAGTACTTC.

CDR3 coding DNA: TGTGCCAGTAGTATTGGACGGACTCCCTCGGGAGATACGCAGTATTTT. Protein: CASSIGRTPSGDTQYF. The rearrangement joins TRBV19 to TRBJ2-3, with D perhaps TRBD2 (5 bases). This CDR3 has 16 amino acids. Germline CDR1 reads LNHDA; CDR2 reads SQIVND (reference sequence). V gave up 3 bases and J gave up 5 bases, with 18 bases separating them.

This sequence joins TRBV28 and TRBJ1-4; a weak D match, TRBD1 (6 bases). Looked up from germline, CDR1 is MDHEN and CDR2 is SYDVKM. Trimming stripped 3 bases from V and 7 bases from J, with 12 bases between. The CDR3 totals 14 residues. CDR3 amino acids: CASSLQQGGEKLFF. Written as DNA, the CDR3 is TGTGCCAGCAGTTTGCAACAAGGGGGTGAAAAACTGTTTTTT.

The rearrangement joins TRBV10-1 to TRBJ2-3; TRBD2 matches at 10 bases. V lost 6 bases and J lost 2; bases outside the gene matches: 8. Germline CDR1 and CDR2: WNHNN and SYGVQD (reference sequence). There are 16 residues in the CDR3. In DNA, the CDR3 is TGCGCCAGCAGCCCCAGCGGGACTAGCGACACAGATACGCAGTATTTT. It specifies CASSPSGTSDTDTQYF.

The CDR3 spells CASTRSVEGWYNEQFF. The CDR3 nucleotides read TGTGCCAGTACCCGTTCCGTCGAGGGCTGGTACAATGAGCAGTTCTTC. The gene calls are TRBV19 and TRBJ2-1; tentative D call: TRBD2 (5 bases). The CDR3 loop spans 16 amino acids. The V gene lost 7 bases and the J gene lost 4 bases, with 20 bases spanning the gap. The V gene's germline CDR1 is LNHDA and CDR2 SQIVND (reference sequence). The whole variable domain, remainder taken from reference TRBV19 and TRBJ2-1, is DGGITQSPKYLFRKEGQNVTLSCEQNLNHDAMYWYRQDPGQGLRLIYYSQIVNDFQKGDIAEGYSVSREKKESFPLTVTSAQKNPTAFYLCASTRSVEGWYNEQFFGPGTRLTVL.

The genes are TRBV6-5 and TRBJ2-5, with no clear D. Germline V gives CDR1 MNHEY, CDR2 SVGAGI. The CDR3 has 14 amino acids. Trimming left V 4 bases short and J 1 base short, with 10 bases between. The DNA of the CDR3 is TGTGCCAGCAGTTCCCTCTGGCCCCAAGAGACCCAGTACTTC. Translating gives CASSSLWPQETQYF.

The chain employs TRBV30 and TRBJ1-6, with D possibly being TRBD1 (6 bases). The CDR3 totals 14 residues. The germline CDR1 and CDR2 sequences are GTSNPN and SVGIG (reference sequence). Trimming pared 1 base from V and 12 bases from J, leaving 16 bases between. DNA of the CDR3: TGTGCCTGGAGTGGGGGGCAGGGCGGTTTACCCCTCCACTTT. Translation: CAWSGGQGGLPLHF.